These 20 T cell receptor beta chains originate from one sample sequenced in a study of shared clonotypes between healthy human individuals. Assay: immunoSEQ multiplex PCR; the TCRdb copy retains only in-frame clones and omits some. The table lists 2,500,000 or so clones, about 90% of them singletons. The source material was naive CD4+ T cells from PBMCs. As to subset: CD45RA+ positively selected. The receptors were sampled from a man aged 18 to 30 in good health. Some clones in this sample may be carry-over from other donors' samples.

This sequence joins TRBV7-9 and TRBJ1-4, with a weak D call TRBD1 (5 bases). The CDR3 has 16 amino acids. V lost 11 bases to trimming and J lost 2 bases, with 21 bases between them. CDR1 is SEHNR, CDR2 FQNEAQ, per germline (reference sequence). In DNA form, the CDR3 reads TGTGCCCTGGGGACGGGGTTCGTTGGGACTAATGAAAAACTGTTTTTT. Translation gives CALGTGFVGTNEKLFF.

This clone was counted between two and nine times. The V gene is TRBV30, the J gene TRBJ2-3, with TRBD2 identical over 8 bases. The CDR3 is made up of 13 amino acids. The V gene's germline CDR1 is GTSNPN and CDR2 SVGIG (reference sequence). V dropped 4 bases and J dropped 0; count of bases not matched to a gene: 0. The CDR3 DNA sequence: TGTGCCTGGACTAGCGGGAGCACAGATACGCAGTATTTT. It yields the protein CAWTSGSTDTQYF.

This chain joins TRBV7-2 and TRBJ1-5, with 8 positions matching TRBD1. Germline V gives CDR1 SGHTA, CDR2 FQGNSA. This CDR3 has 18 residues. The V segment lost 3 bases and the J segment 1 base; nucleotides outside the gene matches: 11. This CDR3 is CASSFSRTGRMSNQPQHF. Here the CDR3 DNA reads TGTGCCAGCAGCTTTTCGCGGACAGGGCGTATGAGCAATCAGCCCCAGCATTTT.

The CDR3 region has the DNA TGTGCCAGCAGTGTTGGGACCTCAGGGGCCTCAGAAGCTTTCTTT. Translation gives CASSVGTSGASEAFF. This chain joins TRBV2 and TRBJ1-1; D perhaps matches TRBD1 (6 bases). The V end was cut by 4 bases, the J end by 8 bases, with 20 bases between. This CDR3 is 15 amino acids long. The germline V gene has CDR1 SNHLY and CDR2 FYNNEI.

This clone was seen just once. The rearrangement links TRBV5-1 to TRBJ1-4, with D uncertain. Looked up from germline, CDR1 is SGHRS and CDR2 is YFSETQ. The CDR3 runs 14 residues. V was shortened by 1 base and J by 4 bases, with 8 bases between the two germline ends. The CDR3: CASSLSASNEKLFF. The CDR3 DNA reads TGCGCCAGCAGCTTGTCGGCCAGTAATGAAAAACTGTTTTTT.

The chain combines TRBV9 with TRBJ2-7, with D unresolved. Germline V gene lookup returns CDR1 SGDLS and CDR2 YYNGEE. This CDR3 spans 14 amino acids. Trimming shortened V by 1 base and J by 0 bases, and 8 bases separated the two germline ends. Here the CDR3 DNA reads TGTGCCAGCAGCGTAAACCGTAACTCCTACGAGCAGTACTTC. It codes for CASSVNRNSYEQYF.

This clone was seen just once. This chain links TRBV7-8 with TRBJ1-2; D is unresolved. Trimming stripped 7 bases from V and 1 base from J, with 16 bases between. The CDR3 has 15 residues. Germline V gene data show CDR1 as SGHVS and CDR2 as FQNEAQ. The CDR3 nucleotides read TGTGCCAGCACTCAAGACCCACACATTAACTATGGCTACACCTTC. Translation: CASTQDPHINYGYTF.

The CDR3 loop is CASSLKGNTIYF. CDR3 DNA: TGTGCCAGCAGTTTGAAAGGAAACACCATATATTTT. J is TRBJ1-3 and V is TRBV28; D is unresolved. Germline-derived CDR1 and CDR2 are MDHEN and SYDVKM. The V and J ends lost 3 bases and 4 bases respectively, with 4 bases between them. The CDR3 totals 12 residues.

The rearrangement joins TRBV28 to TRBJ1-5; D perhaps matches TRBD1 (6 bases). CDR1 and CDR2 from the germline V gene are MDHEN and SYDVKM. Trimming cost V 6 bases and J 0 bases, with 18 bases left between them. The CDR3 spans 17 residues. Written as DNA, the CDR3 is TGTGCCAGCAGGACCGGGACAAGGGCCTATAGCAATCAGCCCCAGCATTTT. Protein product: CASRTGTRAYSNQPQHF.

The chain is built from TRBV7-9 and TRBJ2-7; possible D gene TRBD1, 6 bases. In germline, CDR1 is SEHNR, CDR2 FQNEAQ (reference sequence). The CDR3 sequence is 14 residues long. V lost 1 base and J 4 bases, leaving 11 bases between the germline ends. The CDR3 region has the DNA TGTGCCAGCAGCTTAGGGGCAGGGGAGTACGAGCAGTACTTC. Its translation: CASSLGAGEYEQYF. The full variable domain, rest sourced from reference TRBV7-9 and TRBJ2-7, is DTGVSQNPRHKITKRGQNVTFRCDPISEHNRLYWYRQTLGQGPEFLTYFQNEAQLEKSRLLSDRFSAERPKGSFSTLEIQRTEQGDSAMYLCASSLGAGEYEQYFGPGTRLTVT.

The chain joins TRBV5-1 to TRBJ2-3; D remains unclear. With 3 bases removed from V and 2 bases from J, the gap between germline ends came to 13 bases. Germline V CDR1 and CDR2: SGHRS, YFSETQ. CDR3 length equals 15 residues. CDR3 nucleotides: TGCGCCAGCAGCTGGTACTTCGAACTCACAGATACGCAGTATTTT. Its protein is CASSWYFELTDTQYF.

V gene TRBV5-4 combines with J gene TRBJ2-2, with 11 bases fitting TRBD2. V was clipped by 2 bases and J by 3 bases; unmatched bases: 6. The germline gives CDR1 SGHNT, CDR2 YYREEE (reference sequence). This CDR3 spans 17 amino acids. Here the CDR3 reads CASSFLAGGLYTGELFF. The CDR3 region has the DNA TGTGCCAGCAGCTTCCTAGCGGGAGGACTATACACCGGGGAGCTGTTTTTT.

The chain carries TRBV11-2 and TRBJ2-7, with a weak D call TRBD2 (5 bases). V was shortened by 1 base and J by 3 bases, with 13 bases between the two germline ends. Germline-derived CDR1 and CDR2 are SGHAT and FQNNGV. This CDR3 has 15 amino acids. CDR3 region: CASSLVPSRDYEQYF. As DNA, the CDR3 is TGTGCCAGCAGCTTAGTCCCCTCACGGGACTACGAGCAGTACTTC.

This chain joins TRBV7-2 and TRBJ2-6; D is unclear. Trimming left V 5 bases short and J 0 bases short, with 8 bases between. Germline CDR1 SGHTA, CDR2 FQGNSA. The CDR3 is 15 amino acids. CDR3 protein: CASSVVSSGANVLTF. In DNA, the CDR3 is TGTGCCAGCAGCGTGGTGAGCTCTGGGGCCAACGTCCTGACTTTC.

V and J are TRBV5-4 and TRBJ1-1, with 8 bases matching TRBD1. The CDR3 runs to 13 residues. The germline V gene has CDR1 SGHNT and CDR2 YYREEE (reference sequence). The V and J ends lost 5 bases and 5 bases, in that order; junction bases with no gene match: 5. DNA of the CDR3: TGTGCCAGCAGGGCGGGACAGGCGACTGAAGCTTTCTTT. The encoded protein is CASRAGQATEAFF.

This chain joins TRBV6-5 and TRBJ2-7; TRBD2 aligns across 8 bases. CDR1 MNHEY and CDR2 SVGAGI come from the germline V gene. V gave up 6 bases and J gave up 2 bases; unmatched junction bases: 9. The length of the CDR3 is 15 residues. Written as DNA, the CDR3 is TGTGCCAGCAGCCTCCTAGCGGGCCCAGCCTACGAGCAGTACTTC. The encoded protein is CASSLLAGPAYEQYF.

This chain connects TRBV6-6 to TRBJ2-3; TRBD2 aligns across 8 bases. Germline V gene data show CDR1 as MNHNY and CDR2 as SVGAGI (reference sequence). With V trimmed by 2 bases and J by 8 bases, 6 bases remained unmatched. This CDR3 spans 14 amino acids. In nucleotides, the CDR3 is TGTGCCAGCAGTTACCCGGGAGGGGGGGTTACGCAGTATTTT. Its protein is CASSYPGGGVTQYF.

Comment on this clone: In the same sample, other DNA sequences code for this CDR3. Here the CDR3 reads CASSSGTGGNQPQHF. As DNA, the CDR3 is TGTGCCAGCAGCTCCGGGACAGGGGGCAATCAGCCCCAGCATTTT. This chain uses TRBV5-6 with TRBJ1-5; 10 bases line up with TRBD1. The J segment lost 2 bases and the V segment lost 3 bases, leaving 2 bases of the junction unmatched. CDR3 length equals 15 residues. CDR1 and CDR2 from the germline V gene are SGHDT and YYEEEE.

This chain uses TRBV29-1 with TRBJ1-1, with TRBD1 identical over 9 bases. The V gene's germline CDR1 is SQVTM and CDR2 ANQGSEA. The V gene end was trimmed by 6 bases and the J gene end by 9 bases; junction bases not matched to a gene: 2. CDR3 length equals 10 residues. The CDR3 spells CSVTGGKAFF. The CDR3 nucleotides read TGCAGCGTCACAGGGGGCAAAGCTTTCTTT.

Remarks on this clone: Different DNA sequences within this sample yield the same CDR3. CDR3 loop: CASSDQGGTEAFF. The CDR3 coding sequence is TGTGCCAGCAGTGACCAGGGTGGTACTGAAGCTTTCTTT. The V call is TRBV6-1, the J call TRBJ1-1, with D tentatively TRBD1 (5 bases). V lost 3 bases and J 5 bases, leaving 10 bases between the germline ends. Germline V gene sequence: CDR1 MNHNS, CDR2 SASEGT. The CDR3 spans 13 residues.